A single sample gave rise to the 26 T cell receptor beta chains below, sequenced in a study of CD8+CD57+ T cells in acquired aplastic anemia. Those patients picked for sequencing had displayed CD8+CD57+ cell expansion on flow cytometry. For CDR3 and TCR beta VDJ profiling, genomic DNA was the template used. TCRdb called the reads again in MiXCR, with one record for every CDR3 protein. The sample has hundreds of thousands of distinct CDR3 sequences; 45% to 65% are singletons. The sample was sorted CD4+, CD8+, or CD8+CD57+ T cells (not recorded which) from PBMCs. These receptors were taken from a human donor with aplastic anemia.

This clonotype was observed a handful of times. The chain combines TRBV20-1 with TRBJ1-2; TRBD1 might be the D (6 bases). Trimming shortened V by 2 bases and J by 14 bases, and 12 bases separated the two germline ends. The germline V gene has CDR1 DFQATT and CDR2 SNEGSKA (reference sequence). This CDR3 comprises 10 residues. This chain's CDR3 is CSARLRGHTF. The CDR3 region has the DNA TGCAGTGCTAGATTACGGGGGCATACCTTC.

The gene calls are TRBV5-1 and TRBJ2-5, with D tentatively TRBD2 (6 bases). V lost 3 bases and J lost 1, with 10 bases in between. Germline V gene data show CDR1 as SGHRS and CDR2 as YFSETQ. CDR3 length: 14 residues. The CDR3 is CASSSTSPQETQYF. The CDR3 nucleotides read TGCGCCAGCAGCTCGACTAGTCCCCAAGAGACCCAGTACTTC.

There are a few counts of this clonotype. The chain recombines TRBV29-1 with TRBJ2-6; D gene unclear. The germline CDR1 and CDR2 sequences are SQVTM and ANQGSEA. The V end lost 5 bases, the J end lost 2 bases, and 7 bases lay between the germline ends. The CDR3 totals 13 residues. The CDR3 here is CSVTVTGANVLTF. CDR3 sequence (DNA): TGCAGCGTTACGGTCACTGGGGCCAACGTCCTGACTTTC.

This clonotype was found a few times. With a much larger clone just one base away, this may be a read error. The rearrangement joins TRBV5-1 to TRBJ2-7, with 9 bases identical to TRBD1. Germline CDR1 reads SGHRS; CDR2 reads YFSETQ. The CDR3 sequence is 15 residues long. CDR3 residues: CASSSLPGQGYEQCF. The CDR3 DNA follows: TGCGCCAGCAGTTCTTTACCGGGACAGGGCTACGAGCAGTGCTTC.

V is TRBV24-1 and J is TRBJ2-5, with a possible D match to TRBD2 (7 bases). CDR1 is KGHDR and CDR2 is SFDVKD in the germline V gene. The CDR3 covers 17 residues. V dropped 3 bases and J dropped 4 bases, with 20 bases sitting between them. The CDR3 DNA is TGTGCCACCAGTGATGCCGGGGATGGGGGGGCAGGAGAGACCCAGTACTTC. Translated, it gives CATSDAGDGGAGETQYF.

With respect to this clonotype: A read error may produce the germline difference seen at one junction end. Here the CDR3 DNA reads TGTGCTAGCAGCTTAGCGGGGACAGGGGAGAAGTACGAGCAGTACTTC. This codes for CASSLAGTGEKYEQYF. The rearrangement uses TRBV7-7 and TRBJ2-7; TRBD1 matches at 10 bases. The CDR3 totals 16 residues. From germline, CDR1 is SSHAT and CDR2 FNYEAQ (reference sequence).

The rearrangement uses TRBV20-1 and TRBJ2-5; TRBD2 might be the D (5 bases). Germline CDR1 reads DFQATT; CDR2 reads SNEGSKA (reference sequence). CDR3 size: 12 residues. V gave up 3 bases and J gave up 7 bases, with 12 bases separating them. CDR3 in DNA: TGCAGTGCTAGTGAGGAGGTGGCGACCCAGTACTTC. It is translated as CSASEEVATQYF.

At least ten counts were recorded for this clonotype. The chain joins TRBV20-1 to TRBJ1-2; 9 positions agree with TRBD1. The CDR3 consists of 10 residues. Germline V gives CDR1 DFQATT, CDR2 SNEGSKA (reference sequence). The CDR3: CRGQGYGYTF. In DNA form, the CDR3 reads TGCAGGGGACAGGGCTATGGCTACACCTTC.

For this clonotype: The junction departs from the called germline gene at one end, perhaps through a read error. This rearrangement joins TRBV10-2 to TRBJ1-5; D remains unclear. The CDR3 contains 14 residues. Germline assignment: CDR1 WSHSY and CDR2 SAAADI. The CDR3 protein is CASSYLKGNQPQHF. DNA for the CDR3: TGTGCCAGCAGTTACCTTAAGGGCAATCAGCCCCAGCATTTT.

The sample holds many counts of this clonotype. The chain combines TRBV15 with TRBJ1-4, with TRBD1 identical over 7 bases. There are 14 residues in the CDR3. Germline V CDR1 and CDR2: LNHNV, YYDKDF (reference sequence). The J segment lost 7 bases and the V segment lost 3 bases, leaving 5 bases of the junction unmatched. Here the CDR3 reads CATSRGQLAEKLFF. For the CDR3, the DNA is TGTGCCACCAGCAGGGGACAGCTTGCTGAAAAACTGTTTTTT.

The V and J genes are TRBV10-3 and TRBJ2-3, with D hard to call. The CDR3 extends over 16 amino acids. Trimming stripped 2 bases from V and 0 bases from J, with 12 bases between. The V gene's germline CDR1 is ENHRY and CDR2 SYGVKD. For the CDR3, the DNA is TGTGCCATCAGTGAGCAGGAAGCCTCTAGCACAGATACGCAGTATTTT. This sequence encodes CAISEQEASSTDTQYF.

The gene calls are TRBV29-1 and TRBJ2-3; possibly TRBD2 for D (6 bases). This CDR3 has 15 amino acids. V was shortened by 6 bases and J by 6 bases, with 22 bases between the two germline ends. Germline V gene sequence: CDR1 SQVTM, CDR2 ANQGSEA. CDR3 sequence reads: CSVPRGAGESDTQYF. For the CDR3, the DNA is TGCAGCGTCCCGAGGGGAGCGGGTGAATCGGATACGCAGTATTTT.

The chain recombines TRBV7-9 with TRBJ1-4, with a tentative D call TRBD1 (5 bases). CDR1 and CDR2 (germline): SEHNR, FQNEAQ (reference sequence). The CDR3 is made up of 12 amino acids. The chain's CDR3 is CALPGYGEKLFF. The CDR3 DNA is TGTGCATTACCAGGGTATGGTGAAAAACTGTTTTTT.

The rearrangement links TRBV7-9 to TRBJ2-5; D is undetermined. Germline loops: CDR1 SEHNR, CDR2 FQNEAQ (reference sequence). The CDR3 spans 10 residues. With 10 bases removed from V and 1 base from J, the gap between germline ends came to 4 bases. The CDR3 protein is CATGQETQYF. The CDR3 DNA sequence: TGTGCCACGGGCCAAGAGACCCAGTACTTC.

This clonotype was recorded at least ten times. The CDR3, as DNA: TGTGCCAGCAGCCTTAAACCAGGCTACGAGCAGTACTTC. This translates into CASSLKPGYEQYF. This chain joins TRBV3-1 and TRBJ2-7; D is unresolved. Trimming took off 4 bases at V and 3 bases at J, with 10 bases between the two ends. CDR3 length: 13 amino acids. Germline CDR1 reads LGHDT; CDR2 reads YNNKEL (reference sequence).

The chain is built from TRBV11-1 and TRBJ2-3; 14 bases agree with TRBD2. Per germline, CDR1 SGHAT and CDR2 FQDESV (reference sequence). The CDR3 extends over 16 amino acids. V dropped 6 bases and J dropped 5; count of bases not matched to a gene: 7. CDR3 bases: TGTGCCAGCAGTCCCGTGACTAGCGGGGGGGTAGATACGCAGTATTTT. Protein product: CASSPVTSGGVDTQYF.

About this clonotype itself: Possible read error: a much larger clone is one base away. The chain joins TRBV18 to TRBJ1-1; TRBD1 matches 7 bases. CDR1 is KGHSH, CDR2 LQKENI, per germline. The CDR3 consists of 13 residues. V was pared by 9 bases and J by 4 bases, with 8 bases of the junction left unmatched. The CDR3 DNA follows: TGTGCCAGTTCGACAGGGTTGAGCACTGAAGCTTTCTTT. Translation: CASSTGLSTEAFF. Looking up the rest from reference TRBV18 and TRBJ1-1 gives the full variable domain: NAGVMQNPRHLVRRRGQEARLRCSPMKGHSHVYWYRQLPEEGLKFMVYLQKENIIDESGMPKERFSAEFPKEGPSILRIQQVVRGDSAAYFCASSTGLSTEAFFGQGTRLTVV.

This clonotype occurred a few times. V is TRBV20-1 and J is TRBJ1-4; 9 nucleotides match TRBD1. Germline lookup yields CDR1 DFQATT and CDR2 SNEGSKA (reference sequence). Trimming removed 5 bases from V and 8 bases from J; junction bases left unmatched: 6. The CDR3 extends over 13 amino acids. The CDR3 loop is CSAGGQGREKLFF. For the CDR3, the DNA is TGCAGTGCTGGGGGACAGGGTAGAGAAAAACTGTTTTTT.

The chain joins TRBV9 to TRBJ2-2, with D perhaps matching TRBD2 (6 bases). This CDR3 region has 15 residues. Germline V gene sequence: CDR1 SGDLS, CDR2 YYNGEE. The germline V and J ends were trimmed by 2 bases and 6 bases, with 14 bases remaining between them. In nucleotides, the CDR3 is TGTGCCAGCAGCGTCGGCGGGGAAGGCCCCGGGGAGCTGTTTTTT. Protein sequence: CASSVGGEGPGELFF.

This clonotype was seen more than once but under ten times. This chain links TRBV5-4 with TRBJ2-2, with D perhaps matching TRBD1 (6 bases). The CDR3 runs to 15 residues. Deletions cut 7 bases from V and 2 bases from J, with 15 bases between. CDR1 and CDR2 from the germline V gene are SGHNT and YYREEE (reference sequence). CDR3 DNA sequence: TGTGCCAGCGGACTTGGACAGTTCAACACCGGGGAGCTGTTTTTT. Encoded protein: CASGLGQFNTGELFF.

The chain has TRBV7-9 and TRBJ1-1, with unresolved D. The CDR3 runs to 12 residues. The V gene lost 8 bases and the J gene lost 3 bases, with 10 bases spanning the gap. Germline lookup yields CDR1 SEHNR and CDR2 FQNEAQ (reference sequence). The CDR3 DNA reads TGTGCCAGCGGTCTGACCCACACTGAAGCTTTCTTT. As protein: CASGLTHTEAFF. Full variable domain (missing parts from reference TRBV7-9 and TRBJ1-1): DTGVSQNPRHKITKRGQNVTFRCDPISEHNRLYWYRQTLGQGPEFLTYFQNEAQLEKSRLLSDRFSAERPKGSFSTLEIQRTEQGDSAMYLCASGLTHTEAFFGQGTRLTVV.

The rearrangement uses TRBV7-6 and TRBJ2-1; D remains ambiguous. Between the trimmed V and J ends, which lost 4 bases and 5 bases, there was a span of 9 bases. The germline V gene has CDR1 SGHVS and CDR2 FNYEAQ. The CDR3 consists of 13 residues. DNA of the CDR3: TGTGCCAGCAGCTCCATCTGGGACAATGAGCAGTTCTTC. Protein sequence: CASSSIWDNEQFF.

A few counts support this clonotype. The chain employs TRBV20-1 and TRBJ2-5; TRBD1 aligns across 8 bases. J gave up 2 bases and V 1 base, and 0 bases lay outside the gene matches. The CDR3 sequence is 13 residues long. Looked up from germline, CDR1 is DFQATT and CDR2 is SNEGSKA (reference sequence). The CDR3 is CSARGQGQETQYF. In DNA form, the CDR3 reads TGCAGTGCTAGAGGACAGGGGCAAGAGACCCAGTACTTC.

This clonotype was picked up many times. V and J are TRBV5-1 and TRBJ1-6; D possibly corresponds to TRBD1 (6 bases). Germline V lookup: CDR1 SGHRS, CDR2 YFSETQ. The CDR3 is made up of 15 amino acids. Trimming left V 0 bases short and J 5 bases short, with 9 bases between. The CDR3 loop is CASSLEQGHNSPLHF. The CDR3 nucleotides are TGCGCCAGCAGCTTGGAGCAGGGGCATAATTCACCCCTCCACTTT.

The CDR3: CASSYNRDMAYEQYF. In DNA, the CDR3 is TGTGCCAGCAGCTACAACCGGGACATGGCCTACGAGCAGTACTTC. V gene TRBV5-5 combines with J gene TRBJ2-7, with D perhaps matching TRBD1 (6 bases). Per the germline V gene, CDR1 is SGHKS and CDR2 is YYEKEE (reference sequence). This CDR3 has 15 amino acids. Trimming pared 3 bases from V and 2 bases from J, leaving 15 bases between.

The chain links TRBV2 to TRBJ2-6; tentative D call: TRBD1 (6 bases). Germline lookup yields CDR1 SNHLY and CDR2 FYNNEI. The CDR3 sequence is 17 residues long. V was cut by 7 bases and J by 0 bases, with 16 bases left in between. The CDR3 sequence is CASIRRDTTSGANVLTF. CDR3 nucleotides: TGTGCCAGCATCCGCCGGGACACTACCTCTGGGGCCAACGTCCTGACTTTC.